Below, 12 T cell receptor beta chains from the same sample are listed, as sequenced in a study of blood T cells in healthy people across ages. A sample-barcoded 5' primer and a J-beta primer mix were used in a second PCR of roughly 6 to 11 cycles. TCRdb re-called the 5' RACE reads with MiXCR, one entry per CDR3 protein. The sample includes 780,000 or so distinct CDR3 sequences, more than 55% of them seen just once. The sequencing input was blood. Every receptor here comes from a man aged 40-49 years in good health.

The chain joins TRBV7-2 to TRBJ2-5; a weak D match, TRBD1 (5 bases). The CDR3 is 15 residues long. Germline assignment: CDR1 SGHTA and CDR2 FQGNSA. V was clipped by 5 bases and J by 4 bases, with 17 bases between them. For the CDR3, the DNA is TGTGCCAGCAGCGACGCAGATATTGACAGAGAGACCCAGTACTTC. It is translated as CASSDADIDRETQYF.

This rearrangement joins TRBV10-3 to TRBJ2-4; 10 bases fit TRBD2. The end of the DNA fits TRBJ2-5 better, so the J call may be wrong. The CDR3 has 15 amino acids. Germline values: CDR1 ENHRY, CDR2 SYGVKD. DNA of the CDR3: TGTGCCATCAGGTCAGAGCGGGAGGGACAAGAGACCCAGTACTTC. Protein: CAIRSEREGQETQYF.

V is TRBV3-1 and J is TRBJ2-5; D gene ambiguous. The germline V and J ends were trimmed by 0 bases and 2 bases, with 7 bases remaining between them. This CDR3 has 14 amino acids. The germline V gene has CDR1 LGHDT and CDR2 YNNKEL (reference sequence). CDR3 nucleotides: TGTGCCAGCAGCCAAGAACCGCAACAAGAGACCCAGTACTTC. Translated, it gives CASSQEPQQETQYF.

This clonotype was recorded a few times. This chain uses TRBV13 with TRBJ2-4; weak D call: TRBD1 (5 bases). This CDR3 is 16 amino acids long. V lost 4 bases and J lost 0, with 13 bases in between. CDR1 is PRHDT, CDR2 FYEKMQ, per germline (reference sequence). This CDR3 is CASSSTEKLAKNIQYF. CDR3 nucleotides: TGTGCCAGCAGCTCGACAGAGAAGTTAGCCAAAAACATTCAGTACTTC.

V is TRBV20-1 and J is TRBJ2-1; 7 bases align to TRBD2. Germline trimming cut 5 bases from V and 6 bases from J; bases unmatched to any gene: 4. This CDR3 contains 12 residues. Germline V gene lookup returns CDR1 DFQATT and CDR2 SNEGSKA (reference sequence). The CDR3 protein is CSAEGLLNEQFF. In nucleotides, the CDR3 is TGCAGTGCTGAGGGACTACTCAATGAGCAGTTCTTC.

The genes are TRBV4-2 and TRBJ1-4; tentatively, D is TRBD1 (6 bases). CDR3 size: 17 residues. CDR1 and CDR2 from the germline V gene are LGHNA and YNFKEQ. Trimming removed 3 bases at V and 0 bases at J, with 14 bases between. The chain's CDR3 is CASSHSGGGSTNEKLFF. The CDR3 DNA sequence: TGTGCCAGCAGCCATTCCGGAGGGGGGTCAACTAATGAAAAACTGTTTTTT.

This clonotype was observed a handful of times. The V and J genes are TRBV4-3 and TRBJ2-1; a weak D match, TRBD1 (5 bases). This CDR3 spans 15 amino acids. V was cut by 1 base and J by 2 bases, with 9 bases left in between. Germline CDR1 and CDR2: LGHNA and YSLEER. CDR3 coding DNA: TGCGCCAGCAGCCAAGCAGGGTTGGCCTACAATGAGCAGTTCTTC. It specifies CASSQAGLAYNEQFF.

This clonotype was picked up a small number of times. The rearrangement links TRBV5-1 to TRBJ2-3; D gene unclear. The V and J ends lost 0 bases and 2 bases respectively, with 16 bases between them. CDR3 length: 17 residues. Germline V gene data show CDR1 as SGHRS and CDR2 as YFSETQ. The CDR3 spells CASSLEFPVLPTDTQYF. CDR3 nucleotides: TGCGCCAGCAGCTTGGAGTTTCCGGTCTTGCCCACAGATACGCAGTATTTT. Full variable domain (remainder filled in from reference TRBV5-1 and TRBJ2-3): KAGVTQTPRYLIKTRGQQVTLSCSPISGHRSVSWYQQTPGQGLQFLFEYFSETQRNKGNFPGRFSGRQFSNSRSEMNVSTLELGDSALYLCASSLEFPVLPTDTQYFGPGTRLTVL.

The table lists this clonotype with a few counts. J is TRBJ1-4 and V is TRBV3-1; no definite D call. CDR3 size: 15 residues. CDR1 LGHDT and CDR2 YNNKEL come from the germline V gene (reference sequence). Between the trimmed V and J ends, which lost 2 bases and 5 bases, there was a span of 12 bases. The DNA for the CDR3 is TGTGCCAGCAGCCAACGGGGAGCCCCCAATGAAAAACTGTTTTTT. It yields the protein CASSQRGAPNEKLFF.

This chain links TRBV4-3 with TRBJ2-3, with a possible D match to TRBD1 (6 bases). Looked up from germline, CDR1 is LGHNA and CDR2 is YSLEER. Trimming shortened V by 5 bases and J by 4 bases, and 13 bases separated the two germline ends. This CDR3 spans 14 amino acids. CDR3 region: CASSDPRGPDTQYF. The DNA of the CDR3 is TGCGCCAGCAGCGACCCCAGGGGCCCAGATACGCAGTATTTT.

The chain combines TRBV14 with TRBJ2-7; possibly TRBD2 for D (5 bases). Per germline, CDR1 SGHDN and CDR2 FVKESK. The CDR3 runs 14 residues. V gave up 4 bases and J gave up 3 bases, with 13 bases separating them. In DNA, the CDR3 is TGTGCCAGCAGCCTAAGTGGACTTCACTACGAGCAGTACTTC. As protein: CASSLSGLHYEQYF.

In its sample, this clonotype was seen a few times. The CDR3 sequence is CASSQEVANSYEQYF. The CDR3 nucleotides read TGTGCCAGCAGCCAAGAGGTAGCTAACTCCTACGAGCAGTACTTC. The genes are TRBV14 and TRBJ2-7, with D unclear. Trimming shortened V by 0 bases and J by 0 bases, and 9 bases separated the two germline ends. The CDR3 is 15 residues long. Germline CDR1 SGHDN, CDR2 FVKESK.